A single sample gave rise to the 18 T cell receptor beta chains below, sequenced in a study of cytomegalovirus exposure and HLA in healthy donors. This PCR relied on a set of 60 Vbeta primers and 13 Jbeta primers. Only in-frame clones appear in the TCRdb table, and some are missing; sequencing was by immunoSEQ multiplex PCR. This sample has about 150,000 clones, with approximately 80% found just once. Sample: PBMCs. Receptors were obtained from a male donor in good health and CMV-seropositive.

The V gene is TRBV7-9, the J gene TRBJ1-5, with 7 bases aligning to TRBD1. The germline CDR1 and CDR2 sequences are SEHNR and FQNEAQ (reference sequence). The CDR3 spans 14 residues. V dropped 5 bases and J dropped 5; count of bases not matched to a gene: 6. This CDR3 is CASSPPGGDQPQHF. In DNA, the CDR3 is TGTGCCAGCAGCCCCCCAGGGGGAGATCAGCCCCAGCATTTT.

The genes are TRBV9 and TRBJ2-5; tentatively, D is TRBD2 (6 bases). Per the germline V gene, CDR1 is SGDLS and CDR2 is YYNGEE. The CDR3 is made up of 17 amino acids. Deletions cut 3 bases from V and 7 bases from J, with 25 bases between. CDR3 in DNA: TGTGCCAGCAGCGGCCGGGGTAGCGGCCACCCCGGGGGGACCCAGTACTTC. Translating gives CASSGRGSGHPGGTQYF.

This chain links TRBV29-1 with TRBJ1-1; D possibly corresponds to TRBD1 (5 bases). Trimming cost V 6 bases and J 1 base, with 12 bases left between them. The length of the CDR3 is 13 residues. Germline V gene lookup returns CDR1 SQVTM and CDR2 ANQGSEA. The CDR3 DNA is TGCAGCGTCACTTGGGGGGGGAACACTGAAGCTTTCTTT. It encodes CSVTWGGNTEAFF.

The chain links TRBV6-1 to TRBJ1-6; D gene unclear. The CDR3 covers 15 residues. Germline CDR1 reads MNHNS; CDR2 reads SASEGT. Between the trimmed V and J ends, which lost 1 base and 9 bases, there was a span of 13 bases. This CDR3 reads CASSEVESGFSPLHF. Here the CDR3 DNA reads TGTGCCAGCAGTGAAGTGGAGTCGGGGTTTTCACCCCTCCACTTT.

The chain couples TRBV27 to TRBJ2-3, with 14 bases lining up with TRBD2. The CDR3 is made up of 15 amino acids. J lost 3 bases, V lost 6 bases, and 2 bases had no gene match. The germline gives CDR1 MNHEY, CDR2 SMNVEV (reference sequence). The CDR3 DNA sequence: TGTGCCAGCAGGACTAGCGGGAGGGTGACAGATACGCAGTATTTT. Protein sequence: CASRTSGRVTDTQYF.

The chain combines TRBV9 with TRBJ1-1; D might be TRBD1 (6 bases). The CDR3 has 15 residues. In germline, CDR1 is SGDLS, CDR2 YYNGEE. The ends were cut back, 4 bases at V and 3 bases at J, with 16 bases in the middle. Here the CDR3 DNA reads TGTGCCAGCAGCCTTCAGGGGACCTTGGACACTGAAGCTTTCTTT. Amino acid sequence: CASSLQGTLDTEAFF.

This chain uses TRBV19 with TRBJ2-1, with unresolved D. CDR3 length: 13 amino acids. Germline V gene lookup returns CDR1 LNHDA and CDR2 SQIVND (reference sequence). The V end was cut by 5 bases, the J end by 9 bases, with 14 bases between. In DNA form, the CDR3 reads TGTGCCAGTAGTGTCGGGTTTAACGGTGAGCAGTTCTTC. Its protein product is CASSVGFNGEQFF.

In regard to this clone: The junction does not match germline at one end; this may be a read error. V usage is TRBV7-9 and J usage is TRBJ2-2; D is uncertain. In germline, CDR1 is SEHNR, CDR2 FQNEAQ (reference sequence). The CDR3 loop spans 16 amino acids. The CDR3 loop is CSSSPSRPPNTGELFF. CDR3 nucleotides: TGTTCCAGCAGCCCCTCTAGGCCACCGAACACCGGGGAGCTGTTTTTT.

This rearrangement joins TRBV19 to TRBJ2-3; D call uncertain. The V and J ends lost 3 bases and 6 bases respectively, with 7 bases between them. CDR3 size: 12 residues. Germline V CDR1 and CDR2: LNHDA, SQIVND (reference sequence). The CDR3 nucleotides read TGTGCCAGTAGTATGACCGGGGATACGCAGTATTTT. It specifies CASSMTGDTQYF.

The rearrangement joins TRBV5-8 to TRBJ1-5; 11 bases line up with TRBD1. Looked up from germline, CDR1 is SGHTS and CDR2 is YDEGEE. With V trimmed by 5 bases and J by 11 bases, 3 bases remained unmatched. The CDR3 has 12 residues. The CDR3 reads CASRGTGGAQHF. The CDR3, as DNA: TGTGCCAGCAGGGGGACAGGGGGAGCCCAGCATTTT.

This chain's CDR3 is CASSQDCRTSLVPTDTQYF. The DNA for the CDR3 is TGTGCCAGCAGCCAAGATTGCCGGACTAGCCTGGTTCCCACAGATACGCAGTATTTT. The gene calls are TRBV14 and TRBJ2-3; 8 bases align to TRBD2. This CDR3 has 19 residues. CDR1 is SGHDN and CDR2 is FVKESK in the germline V gene. V was pared by 0 bases and J by 2 bases, with 13 bases of the junction left unmatched.

The chain joins TRBV13 to TRBJ2-1, with 10 bases fitting TRBD2. The CDR3 runs 15 residues. J lost 6 bases, V lost 3 bases, and 5 bases had no gene match. Germline V gene sequence: CDR1 PRHDT, CDR2 FYEKMQ (reference sequence). CDR3 bases: TGTGCCAGCAGCTTCCGGACTAGCGGAACCAATGAGCAGTTCTTC. Protein sequence: CASSFRTSGTNEQFF. The full variable domain, its missing parts supplied by reference TRBV13 and TRBJ2-1, is AAGVIQSPRHLIKEKRETATLKCYPIPRHDTVYWYQQGPGQDPQFLISFYEKMQSDKGSIPDRFSAQQFSDYHSELNMSSLELGDSALYFCASSFRTSGTNEQFFGPGTRLTVL.

The rearrangement links TRBV7-8 to TRBJ1-5; perhaps TRBD1 as D (5 bases). The CDR3 covers 18 residues. The germline V gene has CDR1 SGHVS and CDR2 FQNEAQ. Deletions cut 2 bases from V and 1 base from J, with 18 bases between. CDR3 amino acids: CASSLRQFGDMSNQPQHF. The CDR3 bases are TGTGCCAGCAGCTTACGACAGTTCGGCGATATGAGCAATCAGCCCCAGCATTTT.

The CDR3 loop is CATSGPSGLAGEQYF. The CDR3 DNA reads as TGTGCCACCAGCGGTCCGTCGGGTTTAGCGGGAGAGCAGTACTTC. The V gene is TRBV15, the J gene TRBJ2-7; 8 bases fit TRBD2. Trimming took 5 bases from V and 7 from J; bases not matched to a gene: 13. CDR3 length equals 15 residues. Germline CDR1 is LNHNV and CDR2 is YYDKDF (reference sequence).

There are a few counts of this clone. The chain couples TRBV11-3 to TRBJ2-1; D remains unclear. Trimming pared 5 bases from V and 7 bases from J, leaving 15 bases between. The length of the CDR3 is 14 residues. The germline CDR1 and CDR2 sequences are SGHNT and YENEEA. Here the CDR3 reads CASSPFERRNEQFF. Here the CDR3 DNA reads TGTGCCAGCAGCCCGTTCGAGAGGCGGAATGAGCAGTTCTTC.

The V and J genes are TRBV6-4 and TRBJ2-5, with 8 nucleotides matching TRBD2. Germline V gene lookup returns CDR1 MRHNA and CDR2 SNTAGT. This CDR3 spans 14 amino acids. The ends lost 9 bases at V and 6 bases at J; junction bases unmatched: 12. CDR3 sequence reads: CAREREIKTKTQYF. The CDR3 DNA reads as TGTGCCAGGGAGCGGGAGATAAAGACAAAGACCCAGTACTTC.

V and J are TRBV11-2 and TRBJ1-1; TRBD1 agrees at 7 bases. The CDR3 runs 15 residues. Germline V CDR1 and CDR2: SGHAT, FQNNGV. Trimming took 5 bases from V and 3 from J; bases not matched to a gene: 9. CDR3 in amino acids: CASSPRQGQYTEAFF. As DNA, the CDR3 is TGTGCCAGCAGCCCACGACAGGGACAATACACTGAAGCTTTCTTT.

This chain links TRBV28 with TRBJ2-3; TRBD1 is a possible D gene (6 bases). There are 13 residues in the CDR3. The V end was cut by 6 bases, the J end by 3 bases, with 10 bases between. The germline V gene has CDR1 MDHEN and CDR2 SYDVKM. CDR3 coding DNA: TGTGCCAGCAGAACACAGGGTACAGATACGCAGTATTTT. This codes for CASRTQGTDTQYF.